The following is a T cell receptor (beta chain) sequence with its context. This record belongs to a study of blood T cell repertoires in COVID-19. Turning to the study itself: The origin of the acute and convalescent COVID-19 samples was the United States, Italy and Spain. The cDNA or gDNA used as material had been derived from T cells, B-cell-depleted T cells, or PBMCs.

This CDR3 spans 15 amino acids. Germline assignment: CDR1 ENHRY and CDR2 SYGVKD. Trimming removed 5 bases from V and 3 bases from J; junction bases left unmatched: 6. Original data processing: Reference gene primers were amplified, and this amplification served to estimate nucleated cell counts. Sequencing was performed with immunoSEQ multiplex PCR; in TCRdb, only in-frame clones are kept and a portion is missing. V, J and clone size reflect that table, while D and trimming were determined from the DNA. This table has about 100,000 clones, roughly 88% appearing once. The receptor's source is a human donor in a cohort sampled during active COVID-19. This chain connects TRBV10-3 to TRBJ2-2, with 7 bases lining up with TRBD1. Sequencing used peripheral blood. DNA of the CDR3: TGTGCCATCAGTCCGACAGGGCCCCACACCGGGGAGCTGTTTTTT. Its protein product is CAISPTGPHTGELFF.